The T cell receptor beta chain described here comes from a study of Ad26.COV2.S vaccination and SARS-CoV-2 variants. Study-level points and caveats: Reportedly, after vaccination the spike-specific CD8+ and CD4+ T cell responses displayed substantial breadth.

Assay: immunoSEQ multiplex PCR; the TCRdb copy retains only in-frame clones and omits some. The table shows around 300,000 clones, with approximately 86% occurring only once. A word on this clone: Its cognate antigen is unknown.

Germline V gene sequence: CDR1 MGHRA, CDR2 YSYEKL. There are 13 residues in the CDR3. V was pared by 7 bases and J by 1 base, with 9 bases between. Treatment in this sample: about 20 received Ad26.COV2.S at low or high dose, single or two shots; roughly 5 received placebo; per-sample allocation not given. The investigators took samples on day 63 after the first vaccine or placebo injection. The chain has TRBV4-1 and TRBJ2-3; no firm D call. This clonotype was sampled from a person aged 18 to 59 who received the Ad26.COV2.S COVID-19 vaccine or a placebo. The starting material was peripheral blood, obtained in a trial of Ad26.COV2.S vaccine versus placebo. The CDR3 bases are TGCGCCAGCATGGGGTCGGGCACAGATACGCAGTATTTT. Residues: CASMGSGTDTQYF.